The entry below describes one T cell receptor beta chain. Those enrolled in Seattle joined during active infection and were followed longitudinally afterward. V dropped 4 bases and J dropped 2; count of bases not matched to a gene: 8. Germline V gene sequence: CDR1 SGHDT, CDR2 YYEEEE. There are 15 residues in the CDR3. These data belong to a study of blood T cell repertoires in COVID-19. Study details: Researchers got acute and convalescent COVID-19 samples from the United States, Italy and Spain. T cells, B-cell-depleted T cells, or PBMCs provided the cDNA or gDNA that served as material.

Per the original methods: For nucleated cells, counts were estimated from reference gene primer amplification. Some clones are missing from TCRdb's copy, which holds only in-frame ones; the method was immunoSEQ multiplex PCR. V and J calls and clone size are given by that table; D and trimming were obtained from the DNA. The table has roughly 150,000 clones, around four fifths seen once. This clonotype was obtained from an elderly woman with COVID-19, enrolled during active disease. The V call is TRBV5-6, the J call TRBJ2-7, with 8 bases that match TRBD2. Sequenced: peripheral blood. CDR3 sequence reads: CASSRPGGEAYEQYF. CDR3 nucleotide sequence: TGTGCCAGCAGCCGCCCGGGGGGGGAGGCCTACGAGCAGTACTTC.